These 32 T cell receptor beta chains originate from one sample sequenced in a study of cytomegalovirus exposure and HLA in healthy donors. The PCR had 60 Vbeta and 13 Jbeta primers. This table comes from immunoSEQ multiplex PCR, and its TCRdb copy is limited to in-frame clones, with some not included. The table has 120,000 to 150,000 clones, roughly three quarters seen once. Sequencing was done on a sample of PBMCs. These receptors all stem from a woman in her fifties or sixties in good health and CMV-seronegative.

This chain joins TRBV19 and TRBJ1-3; 7 nucleotides line up with TRBD1. CDR1 and CDR2 (germline): LNHDA, SQIVND (reference sequence). The CDR3 runs to 19 residues. V shed 5 bases and J 0 bases; nucleotides not matched to a gene: 16. Here the CDR3 reads CASSPRGQANQFSGNTIYF. DNA of the CDR3: TGTGCCAGTAGTCCGAGAGGACAGGCGAACCAGTTCTCTGGAAACACCATATATTTT.

The chain couples TRBV19 to TRBJ2-3; 8 nucleotides line up with TRBD2. The germline CDR1 and CDR2 sequences are LNHDA and SQIVND (reference sequence). V dropped 6 bases and J dropped 4; count of bases not matched to a gene: 0. The CDR3 contains 12 residues. The CDR3 loop is CASSGGADTQYF. CDR3 sequence (DNA): TGTGCCAGTAGCGGGGGGGCAGATACGCAGTATTTT.

The rearrangement uses TRBV7-3 and TRBJ2-6, with 7 bases lining up with TRBD2. V shed 3 bases, J shed 0 bases, and the junction held 5 bases outside the gene matches. The germline gives CDR1 SGHTA, CDR2 FQGTGA. The CDR3 is made up of 17 amino acids. The CDR3 loop reads CASSLNGGSSGANVLTF. CDR3 in DNA: TGTGCCAGCAGCTTGAACGGGGGGAGCTCTGGGGCCAACGTCCTGACTTTC.

The genes are TRBV19 and TRBJ1-2, with 9 bases matching TRBD1. This CDR3 has 15 amino acids. CDR1 is LNHDA and CDR2 is SQIVND in the germline V gene (reference sequence). With 3 bases clipped from V and 6 bases from J, the junction kept 8 bases outside the gene matches. The CDR3 DNA is TGTGCCAGTAGTATTAGGTACAGGGGGCATGATGGCTACACCTTC. Translated: CASSIRYRGHDGYTF.

The chain employs TRBV2 and TRBJ1-2, with unresolved D. The CDR3 spans 16 residues. Per germline, CDR1 SNHLY and CDR2 FYNNEI. The V gene lost 5 bases and the J gene lost 8 bases, with 24 bases spanning the gap. CDR3 coding DNA: TGTGCCAGCAGTCCTAGAATGGCACAGACAAGGAGGGGCTACACCTTC. This codes for CASSPRMAQTRRGYTF.

The table lists this clone with a few counts. The chain joins TRBV6-5 to TRBJ1-1; D remains ambiguous. CDR3 length: 13 residues. The ends were cut back, 7 bases at V and 3 bases at J, with 12 bases in the middle. Germline values: CDR1 MNHEY, CDR2 SVGAGI. The CDR3 coding sequence is TGTGCCAGCAACAAAAGGAGGGACACTGAAGCTTTCTTT. It is translated as CASNKRRDTEAFF.

This clone was counted a few times. The genes are TRBV7-2 and TRBJ2-7, with D hard to call. CDR1 is SGHTA and CDR2 is FQGNSA in the germline V gene. Trimming took 1 base from V and 3 from J, leaving 10 bases between them. CDR3 length: 14 residues. The CDR3 protein is CASSLGSRYYEQYF. In DNA form, the CDR3 reads TGTGCCAGCAGCTTAGGGTCCAGATACTACGAGCAGTACTTC. The variable domain in full, with the rest retrieved from reference TRBV7-2 and TRBJ2-7, is GAGVSQSPSNKVTEKGKDVELRCDPISGHTALYWYRQSLGQGLEFLIYFQGNSAPDKSGLPSDRFSAERTGGSVSTLTIQRTQQEDSAVYLCASSLGSRYYEQYFGPGTRLTVT.

This chain links TRBV5-1 with TRBJ1-4; D ambiguous. The V gene's germline CDR1 is SGHRS and CDR2 YFSETQ. The CDR3 is made up of 15 amino acids. The V and J ends lost 4 bases and 5 bases respectively, with 15 bases between them. The CDR3 DNA sequence: TGCGCCAGCAGCCTAGACGGGTTAGGAAATGAAAAACTGTTTTTT. Translated, it gives CASSLDGLGNEKLFF.

This clone was found once. V is TRBV27 and J is TRBJ1-2; tentatively, D is TRBD1 (6 bases). Germline CDR1 reads MNHEY; CDR2 reads SMNVEV (reference sequence). The CDR3 covers 15 residues. Trimming left V 0 bases short and J 8 bases short, with 16 bases between. CDR3 DNA sequence: TGTGCCAGCAGTTTATCATCCTACAGGGTGGAGGGCTACACCTTC. Translating gives CASSLSSYRVEGYTF.

The J gene is TRBJ2-5, the V gene TRBV5-1; no clear D gene. Germline lookup yields CDR1 SGHRS and CDR2 YFSETQ. The CDR3 loop spans 15 amino acids. The V and J ends lost 4 bases and 4 bases respectively, with 17 bases between them. The CDR3 region is CASSPQLTRGETQYF. CDR3 DNA sequence: TGCGCCAGCAGCCCACAACTCACACGAGGAGAGACCCAGTACTTC. The full variable domain, in which reference TRBV5-1 and TRBJ2-5 provide the parts outside the CDR3, is KAGVTQTPRYLIKTRGQQVTLSCSPISGHRSVSWYQQTPGQGLQFLFEYFSETQRNKGNFPGRFSGRQFSNSRSEMNVSTLELGDSALYLCASSPQLTRGETQYFGPGTRLLVL.

V and J are TRBV5-5 and TRBJ2-2, with 7 bases fitting TRBD1. Germline V gene data show CDR1 as SGHKS and CDR2 as YYEKEE (reference sequence). Germline trimming cut 3 bases from V and 9 bases from J; bases unmatched to any gene: 8. The CDR3 is 14 amino acids. In DNA, the CDR3 is TGTGCCAGCAGCTCTCCCGACAGGGTCCGGGAGCTGTTTTTT. Its translation: CASSSPDRVRELFF. The whole variable domain, filled in from reference TRBV5-5 and TRBJ2-2, reads DAGVTQSPTHLIKTRGQQVTLRCSPISGHKSVSWYQQVLGQGPQFIFQYYEKEERGRGNFPDRFSARQFPNYSSELNVNALLLGDSALYLCASSSPDRVRELFFGEGSRLTVL.

The chain combines TRBV7-2 with TRBJ2-1; TRBD2 matches 8 bases. The CDR3 spans 14 residues. J gave up 7 bases and V 2 bases, and 4 bases lay outside the gene matches. The germline V gene encodes CDR1 SGHTA and CDR2 FQGNSA. For the CDR3, the DNA is TGTGCCAGCAGCTTATCCGGGGGGGCGAATGAGCAGTTCTTC. Residues: CASSLSGGANEQFF.

The J gene is TRBJ1-5, the V gene TRBV4-1; D perhaps matches TRBD1 (5 bases). Trimming took off 4 bases at V and 2 bases at J, with 15 bases between the two ends. CDR1 and CDR2 from the germline V gene are MGHRA and YSYEKL. This CDR3 is 16 amino acids long. The CDR3 region has the DNA TGCGCCAGCAGCCCGCGAATGGGGCAGGGCAATCAGCCCCAGCATTTT. Protein product: CASSPRMGQGNQPQHF.

Only a few counts were recorded for this clone. The chain has TRBV18 and TRBJ1-4, with 7 bases lining up with TRBD1. Germline CDR1 and CDR2: KGHSH and LQKENI. The CDR3 spans 14 residues. The ends lost 3 bases at V and 8 bases at J; junction bases unmatched: 6. In nucleotides, the CDR3 is TGTGCCAGCTCACCGGAGAGGGGGCAGGAAAAACTGTTTTTT. Its protein product is CASSPERGQEKLFF.

The count of this clone is one. The chain carries TRBV6-4 and TRBJ1-6, with D tentatively TRBD1 (6 bases). Germline lookup yields CDR1 MRHNA and CDR2 SNTAGT. The V and J ends lost 6 bases and 0 bases respectively, with 9 bases between them. The CDR3 sequence is 15 residues long. This CDR3 is CASRDSHSYNSPLHF. The DNA for the CDR3 is TGTGCCAGCAGGGACAGCCACTCCTATAATTCACCCCTCCACTTT.

The rearrangement links TRBV6-6 to TRBJ1-4, with 7 bases fitting TRBD1. The CDR3 consists of 15 residues. V trimming: 6 bases; J trimming: 1 base; junction bases outside the gene matches: 5. Per germline, CDR1 MNHNY and CDR2 SVGAGI (reference sequence). The CDR3 loop is CASRDSGGTNEKLFF. CDR3 DNA sequence: TGTGCCAGCAGGGACTCAGGGGGAACTAATGAAAAACTGTTTTTT.

The chain has TRBV4-3 and TRBJ2-2; weak D call: TRBD1 (6 bases). The V gene's germline CDR1 is LGHNA and CDR2 YSLEER. Trimming took 0 bases from V and 7 from J, leaving 18 bases between them. This CDR3 region has 17 residues. CDR3 sequence (DNA): TGCGCCAGCAGCCAAGATTGGACAGATCCTCGGGGCGGGGAGCTGTTTTTT. It is translated as CASSQDWTDPRGGELFF.

The chain links TRBV5-1 to TRBJ2-1; TRBD2 might be the D (6 bases). CDR3 length equals 15 residues. The ends were cut back, 0 bases at V and 0 bases at J, with 7 bases in the middle. CDR1 SGHRS and CDR2 YFSETQ come from the germline V gene. CDR3 loop: CASSLGGDSYNEQFF. DNA of the CDR3: TGCGCCAGCAGCTTGGGGGGGGACTCCTACAATGAGCAGTTCTTC.

Note on this clone: Other DNA sequences from this sample encode an identical CDR3 as well. The chain is built from TRBV9 and TRBJ2-1; possible D gene TRBD2, 5 bases. The CDR3 sequence is 13 residues long. V was trimmed by 0 bases and J by 7 bases, leaving 8 bases between them. Germline V CDR1 and CDR2: SGDLS, YYNGEE. DNA for the CDR3: TGTGCCAGCAGCGTAGGCGGGTCGAATGAGCAGTTCTTC. Amino acid sequence: CASSVGGSNEQFF.

This chain connects TRBV19 to TRBJ2-7, with 9 bases identical to TRBD2. Germline V gene lookup returns CDR1 LNHDA and CDR2 SQIVND (reference sequence). With V trimmed by 5 bases and J by 1 base, 6 bases remained unmatched. This CDR3 has 15 residues. The CDR3 sequence: CASSPLAGRSYEQYF. The DNA for the CDR3 is TGTGCCAGTAGTCCTCTAGCGGGGAGATCCTACGAGCAGTACTTC.

The V and J genes are TRBV7-9 and TRBJ2-3, with 9 bases aligning to TRBD2. The V gene's germline CDR1 is SEHNR and CDR2 FQNEAQ (reference sequence). J lost 6 bases, V lost 0 bases, and 4 bases had no gene match. This CDR3 has 15 amino acids. CDR3 residues: CASSLASSGADTQYF. The CDR3 DNA follows: TGTGCCAGCAGCTTAGCATCTAGCGGGGCTGATACGCAGTATTTT.

This clone showed up just a few times. The genes are TRBV5-6 and TRBJ1-2, with a weak D call TRBD1 (6 bases). Germline CDR1 reads SGHDT; CDR2 reads YYEEEE. The CDR3 totals 16 residues. Trimming took 0 bases from V and 6 from J, leaving 18 bases between them. CDR3 residues: CASSLGTAPTGHGYTF. The CDR3 nucleotides read TGTGCCAGCAGCTTGGGGACAGCACCGACGGGGCATGGCTACACCTTC.

This clone was detected once. This chain joins TRBV5-1 and TRBJ1-2; TRBD1 agrees at 7 bases. V gave up 3 bases and J gave up 0 bases; unmatched junction bases: 11. Germline V gene data show CDR1 as SGHRS and CDR2 as YFSETQ. The CDR3 runs to 17 residues. The CDR3 sequence: CASSSLGQPLTNYGYTF. CDR3 in DNA: TGCGCCAGCAGCTCCCTGGGACAGCCGTTAACTAACTATGGCTACACCTTC.

By share, this clone counts as medium-sized. The chain carries TRBV10-3 and TRBJ1-5; D remains ambiguous. The length of the CDR3 is 14 residues. CDR1 is ENHRY and CDR2 is SYGVKD in the germline V gene. V was shortened by 3 bases and J by 7 bases, with 13 bases between the two germline ends. The DNA for the CDR3 is TGTGCCATCAGTGATATCCCCGCGCGGCAGCCCCAGCATTTT. Translating gives CAISDIPARQPQHF.

The rearrangement uses TRBV6-5 and TRBJ2-1; 7 positions agree with TRBD2. Germline values: CDR1 MNHEY, CDR2 SVGAGI. After removal of 6 bases from V and 2 bases from J, the junction contained 7 bases not matched to a gene. The CDR3 runs to 15 residues. CDR3 DNA sequence: TGTGCCAGCAGGAGGAGCGGGGTTCCCTACAATGAGCAGTTCTTC. This gives the protein CASRRSGVPYNEQFF.

A few counts support this clone. In the same sample, other DNA sequences code for this CDR3. The V call is TRBV7-9, the J call TRBJ2-2; possibly TRBD1 for D (7 bases). Looked up from germline, CDR1 is SEHNR and CDR2 is FQNEAQ (reference sequence). CDR3 size: 15 residues. The V gene lost 2 bases and the J gene lost 4 bases, with 11 bases spanning the gap. The CDR3 bases are TGTGCCAGCAGCTTACCGCAGGGGGGCACCGGGGAGCTGTTTTTT. This translates into CASSLPQGGTGELFF.

The chain combines TRBV13 with TRBJ2-1; the match to TRBD1 covers 11 bases. Per the germline V gene, CDR1 is PRHDT and CDR2 is FYEKMQ (reference sequence). V dropped 8 bases and J dropped 5; count of bases not matched to a gene: 8. The CDR3 loop spans 15 amino acids. CDR3 in amino acids: CASVDRDRGDNEQFF. The CDR3 DNA sequence: TGTGCCAGCGTCGACCGGGACAGGGGGGACAATGAGCAGTTCTTC.

This sequence joins TRBV5-4 and TRBJ1-1; D possibly corresponds to TRBD1 (5 bases). Trimming stripped 0 bases from V and 6 bases from J, with 15 bases between. In germline, CDR1 is SGHNT, CDR2 YYREEE (reference sequence). The CDR3 totals 15 residues. The CDR3 sequence: CASSLGPGGGAEAFF. As DNA, the CDR3 is TGTGCCAGCAGCTTGGGCCCCGGGGGAGGTGCTGAAGCTTTCTTT.

The rearrangement joins TRBV11-3 to TRBJ1-1; D perhaps matches TRBD1 (5 bases). Germline assignment: CDR1 SGHNT and CDR2 YENEEA. The V and J ends lost 5 bases and 0 bases respectively, with 10 bases between them. This CDR3 spans 14 amino acids. The CDR3 coding sequence is TGTGCCAGCAGCCGGGGCGGGATGAACACTGAAGCTTTCTTT. As protein: CASSRGGMNTEAFF.

V is TRBV2 and J is TRBJ1-6; weak D call: TRBD1 (6 bases). Germline lookup yields CDR1 SNHLY and CDR2 FYNNEI. V lost 4 bases to trimming and J lost 6 bases, with 10 bases between them. The CDR3 is 14 amino acids. This CDR3 is CASSGDKPNSPLHF. CDR3 coding DNA: TGTGCCAGCAGTGGGGACAAACCTAATTCACCCCTCCACTTT.

This clone was seen once. DNA of the CDR3: TGTGCCAGCAGGGACTGGCAGCGGGGGGGGAATGAGCAGTTCTTC. It encodes CASRDWQRGGNEQFF. V usage is TRBV27 and J usage is TRBJ2-1; TRBD2 matches at 10 bases. V lost 6 bases to trimming and J lost 7 bases; unmatched junction nucleotides: 9. This CDR3 spans 15 amino acids. CDR1 and CDR2 from the germline V gene are MNHEY and SMNVEV (reference sequence).

This sequence joins TRBV27 and TRBJ1-5, with a weak D call TRBD1 (5 bases). CDR3 length equals 17 residues. Germline V lookup: CDR1 MNHEY, CDR2 SMNVEV (reference sequence). With 3 bases removed from V and 2 bases from J, the gap between germline ends came to 17 bases. The CDR3 loop is CASSLNRPIVGNQPQHF. The CDR3 DNA reads as TGTGCCAGCAGTTTGAACAGGCCAATAGTGGGCAATCAGCCCCAGCATTTT.